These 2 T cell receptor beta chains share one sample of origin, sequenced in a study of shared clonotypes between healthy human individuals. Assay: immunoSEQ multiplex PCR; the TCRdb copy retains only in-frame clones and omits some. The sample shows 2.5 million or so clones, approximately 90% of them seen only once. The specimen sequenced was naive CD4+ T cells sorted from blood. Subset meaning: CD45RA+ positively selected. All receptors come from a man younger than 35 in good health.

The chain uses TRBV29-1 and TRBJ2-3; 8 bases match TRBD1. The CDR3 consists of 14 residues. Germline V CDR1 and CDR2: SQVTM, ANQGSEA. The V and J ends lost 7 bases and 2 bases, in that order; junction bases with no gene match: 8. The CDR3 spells CSARQGISTDTQYF. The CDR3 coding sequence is TGCAGCGCCCGACAGGGGATATCCACAGATACGCAGTATTTT.

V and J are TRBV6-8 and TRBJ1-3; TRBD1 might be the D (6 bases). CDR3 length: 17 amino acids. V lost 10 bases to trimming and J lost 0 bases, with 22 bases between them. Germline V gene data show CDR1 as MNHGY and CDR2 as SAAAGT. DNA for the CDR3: TGTGCCAAAACACGCCGTCGGACAGCAGACTCTGGAAACACCATATATTTT. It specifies CAKTRRRTADSGNTIYF.